One and the same sample provided the 5 T cell receptor beta chains below, sequenced in a study of identical twins. TCRdb re-called the 5' RACE reads through MiXCR, storing one row per CDR3 protein. The table lists more than 400,000 distinct CDR3 sequences, roughly 15% of them singletons. These data were likewise used in another study, on yellow fever vaccine responses in identical twins.

Specimen: CD4+ T cells sorted from blood. Every receptor here comes from a woman aged 18-29 years in good health.

The genes are TRBV9 and TRBJ2-7; D may be TRBD1 (6 bases). The CDR3 contains 13 residues. In germline, CDR1 is SGDLS, CDR2 YYNGEE. The V gene lost 8 bases and the J gene lost 3 bases, with 15 bases spanning the gap. CDR3 region: CARTRDNDYEQYV. The CDR3 coding sequence is TGTGCCAGGACCCGGGACAACGACTACGAGCAGTACGTC.

This rearrangement joins TRBV5-5 to TRBJ2-7; D might be TRBD2 (5 bases). The CDR3 runs to 14 residues. The V end was cut by 4 bases, the J end by 2 bases, with 13 bases between. Germline V gene lookup returns CDR1 SGHKS and CDR2 YYEKEE (reference sequence). The DNA of the CDR3 is TGTGCCAGCAGCCTGACTAATGGAGCCTACGAGCAGTACTTC. Amino acid sequence: CASSLTNGAYEQYF.

The chain combines TRBV12-3 or TRBV12-4 with TRBJ2-1; 8 nucleotides match TRBD2. The CDR3 consists of 13 residues. The J segment lost 2 bases and the V segment lost 8 bases, leaving 2 bases of the junction unmatched. The CDR3 loop is CASAGGPYNEQFF. The DNA for the CDR3 is TGTGCCAGCGCGGGAGGACCCTACAATGAGCAGTTCTTC.

The chain is built from TRBV12-3 or TRBV12-4 and TRBJ1-1, with unresolved D. Trimming left V 2 bases short and J 8 bases short, with 9 bases between. CDR3 length: 12 amino acids. CDR3 amino acids: CASSLLRREAFF. The CDR3 nucleotides are TGTGCCAGCAGTTTACTGAGGCGAGAAGCTTTCTTT.

This clonotype has at least ten counts. V usage is TRBV10-3 and J usage is TRBJ2-2; 8 bases match TRBD1. Germline values: CDR1 ENHRY, CDR2 SYGVKD. Trimming cost V 2 bases and J 1 base; bases outside gene matches: 3. CDR3 length: 16 residues. In DNA form, the CDR3 reads TGTGCCATCAGTGAGAGGACAGGGCAGAACACCGGGGAGCTGTTTTTT. Translating gives CAISERTGQNTGELFF.